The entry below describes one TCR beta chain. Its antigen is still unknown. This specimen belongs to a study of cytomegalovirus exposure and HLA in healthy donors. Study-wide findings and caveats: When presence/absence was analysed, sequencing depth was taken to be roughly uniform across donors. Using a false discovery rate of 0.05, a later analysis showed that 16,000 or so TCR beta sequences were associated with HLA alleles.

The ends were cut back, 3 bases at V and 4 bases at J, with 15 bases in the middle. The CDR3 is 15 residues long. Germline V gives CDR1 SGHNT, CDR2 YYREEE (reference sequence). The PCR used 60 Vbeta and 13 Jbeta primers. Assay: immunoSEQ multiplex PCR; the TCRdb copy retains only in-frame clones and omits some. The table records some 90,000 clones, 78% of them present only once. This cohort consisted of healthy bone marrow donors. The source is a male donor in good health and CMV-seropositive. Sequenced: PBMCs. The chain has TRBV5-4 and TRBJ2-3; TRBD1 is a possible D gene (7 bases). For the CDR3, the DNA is TGTGCCAGCAGCTCCTCAGGGGGGACGGCAGATACGCAGTATTTT. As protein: CASSSSGGTADTQYF.